This T cell receptor beta chain was sequenced for a study of identical twins. Template switching created a universal primer site, and the cDNA included unique molecular identifiers. TCRdb used MiXCR to reprocess the 5' RACE reads, holding one entry per CDR3 protein. Of about 530,000 distinct CDR3 sequences in the sample, approximately 20% are singletons; the top ten hold about 0.5%. In regard to this clonotype: Its antigen is unknown.

Looked up from germline, CDR1 is DFQATT and CDR2 is SNEGSKA (reference sequence). The CDR3 runs 16 residues. V was clipped by 0 bases and J by 2 bases; unmatched bases: 8. Study findings and constraints: Fewer insertions were carried by abundant cord blood beta clonotypes, but none was seen in memory repertoires.

This sample also belongs to another study, concerning yellow fever vaccine responses in identical twins.

This clonotype originated in a woman aged 18-35 years in good health. The rearrangement links TRBV20-1 to TRBJ2-7; 9 nucleotides align to TRBD2. The sequencing sample was made of CD4+ T cells sorted from blood. The DNA for the CDR3 is TGCAGTGCTAGAGACTCAATAGCGGGAGCGGCCTACGAGCAGTACTTC. It specifies CSARDSIAGAAYEQYF.